This entry lists 32 T cell receptor beta chains sequenced from one sample in a study of blood T cells in healthy people across ages. PCR was performed a second time for roughly 7 to 11 cycles using a sample-barcoded 5' primer and a J-beta primer mix. TCRdb called the 5' RACE reads again in MiXCR, with one record for every CDR3 protein. The sample includes around 990,000 distinct CDR3 sequences, approximately 25% of them seen just once. Another study also made use of these data, one on T cells of mothers and their children.

The sample was blood. The source is a girl aged 2-9 years in good health.

Comment on this clonotype: Relative to the germline gene, one junction end is altered; a read error may explain this. The genes are TRBV24-1 and TRBJ2-5; D ambiguous. From germline, CDR1 is KGHDR and CDR2 SFDVKD. The CDR3 sequence is 15 residues long. The CDR3 DNA sequence: TGTGCCACCAGTGATTTGTTCGGCGGCTTAGAGGCCCAGTACTTC. It encodes CATSDLFGGLEAQYF.

The chain carries TRBV15 and TRBJ2-3; possibly TRBD1 or TRBD2 for D (5 bases each). V was clipped by 0 bases and J by 3 bases, with 19 bases between them. The CDR3 runs 18 residues. Germline-derived CDR1 and CDR2 are LNHNV and YYDKDF (reference sequence). The CDR3 DNA reads as TGTGCCACCAGCAGAGATCCCCGACAGCGGTCAGGGACAGATACGCAGTATTTT. This encodes CATSRDPRQRSGTDTQYF.

This clonotype was detected a few times. J is TRBJ2-7 and V is TRBV4-1; tentative D call: TRBD1 (5 bases). Trimming stripped 1 base from V and 4 bases from J, with 17 bases between. This CDR3 spans 16 amino acids. CDR1 is MGHRA and CDR2 is YSYEKL in the germline V gene. This CDR3 is CASSQASFDSKYEQYF. CDR3 nucleotide sequence: TGCGCCAGCAGCCAAGCATCCTTCGACAGTAAATACGAGCAGTACTTC.

The sample holds a few counts of this clonotype. The chain has TRBV28 and TRBJ2-7, with TRBD2 identical over 14 bases. Trimming took 7 bases from V and 9 from J; bases not matched to a gene: 8. From germline, CDR1 is MDHEN and CDR2 SYDVKM. The CDR3 sequence is 14 residues long. CDR3 sequence (DNA): TGTGCCAGCACCAAGACTAGCGGGAGGGCCGGGCAGTACTTC. It is translated as CASTKTSGRAGQYF.

The J gene is TRBJ2-7, the V gene TRBV10-3; D is unresolved. This CDR3 spans 11 amino acids. The V gene's germline CDR1 is ENHRY and CDR2 SYGVKD. The V gene lost 3 bases and the J gene lost 6 bases, with 6 bases spanning the gap. CDR3 protein: CAISDGGEQYF. CDR3 DNA sequence: TGTGCCATCAGTGATGGTGGCGAGCAGTACTTC.

This chain uses TRBV7-3 with TRBJ1-6, with D unresolved. The germline V and J ends were trimmed by 3 bases and 8 bases, with 5 bases remaining between them. The germline gives CDR1 SGHTA, CDR2 FQGTGA. This CDR3 region has 12 residues. DNA of the CDR3: TGTGCCAGCAGCTTTGGGTATTCACCCCTCCACTTT. Translating gives CASSFGYSPLHF.

The J gene is TRBJ1-2, the V gene TRBV6-5, with D unclear. Germline V gene sequence: CDR1 MNHEY, CDR2 SVGAGI. This CDR3 has 13 amino acids. Trimming stripped 2 bases from V and 6 bases from J, with 10 bases between. This CDR3 reads CASSYGFPDGYTF. The DNA for the CDR3 is TGTGCCAGCAGTTACGGATTCCCGGATGGCTACACCTTC.

This clonotype was counted only a few times. The V and J genes are TRBV9 and TRBJ1-5; unclear D gene. There are 15 residues in the CDR3. V was shortened by 0 bases and J by 0 bases, with 7 bases between the two germline ends. Germline-derived CDR1 and CDR2 are SGDLS and YYNGEE. CDR3 DNA: TGTGCCAGCAGCGTAGCTGGGAGTAGCAATCAGCCCCAGCATTTT. Translated, it gives CASSVAGSSNQPQHF. The entire variable domain, with the rest obtained from reference TRBV9 and TRBJ1-5, is as follows: DSGVTQTPKHLITATGQRVTLRCSPRSGDLSVYWYQQSLDQGLQFLIQYYNGEERAKGNILERFSAQQFPDLHSELNLSSLELGDSALYFCASSVAGSSNQPQHFGDGTRLSIL.

This clonotype was counted only a few times. The CDR3: CASSWQGAPYEQYF. Written as DNA, the CDR3 is TGTGCCAGCAGTTGGCAGGGGGCCCCCTACGAGCAGTACTTC. The chain is built from TRBV6-5 and TRBJ2-7, with TRBD1 matching 8 bases. CDR3 length: 14 residues. J gave up 2 bases and V 4 bases, and 4 bases lay outside the gene matches. CDR1 MNHEY and CDR2 SVGAGI come from the germline V gene.

This clonotype appeared a few times. The genes are TRBV7-9 and TRBJ2-5, with TRBD1 identical over 9 bases. From germline, CDR1 is SEHNR and CDR2 FQNEAQ (reference sequence). V dropped 5 bases and J dropped 5; count of bases not matched to a gene: 12. This CDR3 comprises 16 residues. The CDR3 is CASSLGQGQERETQYF. CDR3 coding DNA: TGTGCCAGCAGCCTAGGACAGGGGCAGGAACGGGAGACCCAGTACTTC.

In this sample, this clonotype turned up a few times. The CDR3 DNA reads TGTGCCAGCAGGACCTTAGAGGGGAGGGCCGTAGACGACAATGAGCAGTTCTTC. Protein: CASRTLEGRAVDDNEQFF. The chain is built from TRBV28 and TRBJ2-1, with 7 bases matching TRBD2. Germline V gives CDR1 MDHEN, CDR2 SYDVKM. Trimming at V came to 6 bases and at J to 5 bases, leaving 19 bases not matched to a gene. CDR3 length equals 18 residues.

This clonotype was detected only once. The rearrangement uses TRBV25-1 and TRBJ2-5; TRBD2 is a possible D gene (5 bases). V was trimmed by 6 bases and J by 4 bases, leaving 15 bases between them. Looked up from germline, CDR1 is MGHDK and CDR2 is SYGVNS. CDR3 size: 14 residues. CDR3 bases: TGTGCCAGCAGGCCCCGGGGTGGAGGAGAGACCCAGTACTTC. This gives the protein CASRPRGGGETQYF.

The chain has TRBV12-3 or TRBV12-4 and TRBJ1-2; D perhaps matches TRBD1 (6 bases). With 3 bases removed from V and 5 bases from J, the gap between germline ends came to 19 bases. CDR3 length: 16 residues. DNA for the CDR3: TGTGCCAGCAGTTTCGCCGACAGGCCCCCTGAATATGGCTACACCTTC. The encoded protein is CASSFADRPPEYGYTF.

The V and J genes are TRBV7-8 and TRBJ2-7; the D is unclear. This CDR3 comprises 15 residues. Germline V gene sequence: CDR1 SGHVS, CDR2 FQNEAQ. Trimming removed 1 base at V and 4 bases at J, with 14 bases between. This CDR3 reads CASSLELGPLYEQYF. The CDR3 bases are TGTGCCAGCAGCTTAGAACTCGGACCCCTGTACGAGCAGTACTTC.

This clonotype has only a few counts. The rearrangement joins TRBV2 to TRBJ2-1, with 8 positions matching TRBD1. Germline assignment: CDR1 SNHLY and CDR2 FYNNEI. The CDR3 sequence is 15 residues long. Unmatched junction bases numbered 6, after V lost 4 bases and J lost 4 bases. The CDR3 DNA sequence: TGTGCCAGCAGTGGAAGACAGGGGCTTTACAATGAGCAGTTCTTC. As protein: CASSGRQGLYNEQFF. Filled out from reference TRBV2 and TRBJ2-1, the complete variable domain reads EPEVTQTPSHQVTQMGQEVILRCVPISNHLYFYWYRQILGQKVEFLVSFYNNEISEKSEIFDDQFSVERPDGSNFTLKIRSTKLEDSAMYFCASSGRQGLYNEQFFGPGTRLTVL.

This clonotype was picked up a small number of times. This CDR3 is CASSERGISDTQYF. As DNA, the CDR3 is TGTGCCAGCAGTGAGCGGGGCATTTCGGATACGCAGTATTTT. The chain uses TRBV6-2 or TRBV6-3 and TRBJ2-3; 7 nucleotides line up with TRBD2. Germline lookup yields CDR1 MNHEY and CDR2 SVGEGT. V lost 5 bases and J lost 6; bases outside the gene matches: 8. CDR3 size: 14 residues.

The gene calls are TRBV27 and TRBJ1-1; D is possibly TRBD1 (6 bases). Germline CDR1 reads MNHEY; CDR2 reads SMNVEV (reference sequence). This CDR3 has 13 residues. V shed 0 bases and J shed 10 bases, with 12 bases lying between them. CDR3 coding DNA: TGTGCCAGCAGTTTATCGAGGGGGGTTTTAGCTTTCTTT. It encodes CASSLSRGVLAFF.

This clonotype occurred a few times. The chain recombines TRBV12-3 or TRBV12-4 with TRBJ1-4; 7 nucleotides align to TRBD1. The CDR3 contains 17 residues. Losses at the gene ends were 5 bases for V and 0 bases for J; bases not matched to a gene: 9. CDR3 residues: CASSPTGTAATNEKLFF. The CDR3 DNA is TGTGCCAGCAGTCCCACCGGGACAGCAGCAACTAATGAAAAACTGTTTTTT.

J is TRBJ2-7 and V is TRBV5-5; tentatively, D is TRBD1 or TRBD2 (5 bases each). This CDR3 spans 16 amino acids. The V and J ends lost 0 bases and 4 bases respectively, with 17 bases between them. From germline, CDR1 is SGHKS and CDR2 YYEKEE (reference sequence). The CDR3 nucleotides read TGTGCCAGCAGCTTGGGTGTGGGGACCACTGAATACGAGCAGTACTTC. Amino acid sequence: CASSLGVGTTEYEQYF.

This rearrangement joins TRBV12-3 or TRBV12-4 to TRBJ2-7; 10 bases agree with TRBD1. The CDR3 loop spans 13 amino acids. V trimming: 7 bases; J trimming: 5 bases; junction bases outside the gene matches: 5. In nucleotides, the CDR3 is TGTGCCAGCACCATCGACAGGGGGCACGAGCAGTACTTC. It encodes CASTIDRGHEQYF.

The chain carries TRBV12-3 or TRBV12-4 and TRBJ2-7; D ambiguous. V was shortened by 3 bases and J by 7 bases, with 10 bases between the two germline ends. CDR3 length: 12 amino acids. The CDR3 DNA sequence: TGTGCCAGCAGTTTTTTTGGGTTAGAGCAGTACTTC. It yields the protein CASSFFGLEQYF.

The sample holds a few counts of this clonotype. The J gene is TRBJ2-5, the V gene TRBV11-2, with 7 bases lining up with TRBD2. Germline CDR1 reads SGHAT; CDR2 reads FQNNGV. V was pared by 2 bases and J by 5 bases, with 23 bases of the junction left unmatched. The CDR3 extends over 20 amino acids. CDR3: CASSLKASYGGSPRAETQYF. The CDR3 nucleotides are TGTGCCAGCAGCTTAAAAGCATCGTACGGCGGGAGTCCCCGGGCGGAGACCCAGTACTTC.

The chain has TRBV11-2 and TRBJ2-6; D is ambiguous. Trimming stripped 3 bases from V and 2 bases from J, with 8 bases between. This CDR3 has 15 amino acids. Germline values: CDR1 SGHAT, CDR2 FQNNGV. The CDR3 region is CASSFSLTGANVLTF. Here the CDR3 DNA reads TGTGCCAGCAGCTTTTCCCTTACTGGGGCCAACGTCCTGACTTTC.

The J gene is TRBJ2-3, the V gene TRBV2; 8 bases fit TRBD2. This CDR3 spans 14 amino acids. Germline CDR1 reads SNHLY; CDR2 reads FYNNEI. V was pared by 7 bases and J by 2 bases, with 5 bases of the junction left unmatched. CDR3 sequence reads: CASNFGGATDTQYF. In DNA, the CDR3 is TGTGCCAGCAATTTCGGGGGGGCCACAGATACGCAGTATTTT.

This clonotype was found a few times. In DNA form, the CDR3 reads TGTGCCAGCAGCGGCCGCAACAGGGAAAGCTATGGCTACACCTTC. It specifies CASSGRNRESYGYTF. This rearrangement joins TRBV9 to TRBJ1-2; D is perhaps TRBD1 (6 bases). The V end lost 3 bases, the J end lost 4 bases, and 16 bases lay between the germline ends. CDR3 length: 15 residues. In germline, CDR1 is SGDLS, CDR2 YYNGEE.

The genes are TRBV11-2 and TRBJ1-4, with D maybe TRBD1 (5 bases). V was cut by 5 bases and J by 4 bases, with 17 bases left in between. The CDR3 covers 16 residues. The germline V gene encodes CDR1 SGHAT and CDR2 FQNNGV. Written as DNA, the CDR3 is TGTGCCAGCAGCCCGTGGGCGGGGGGAAATAATGAAAAACTGTTTTTT. It encodes CASSPWAGGNNEKLFF.

The sample holds a few counts of this clonotype. This chain links TRBV24-1 with TRBJ2-3; 9 bases line up with TRBD2. Per the germline V gene, CDR1 is KGHDR and CDR2 is SFDVKD. V gave up 6 bases and J gave up 2 bases; unmatched junction bases: 2. The CDR3 is made up of 14 amino acids. CDR3 sequence: CATSSGGHTDTQYF. In nucleotides, the CDR3 is TGTGCCACCAGTAGCGGGGGGCACACAGATACGCAGTATTTT.

The chain couples TRBV29-1 to TRBJ2-1; 16 bases agree with TRBD2. This CDR3 is built from 17 residues. Trimming removed 6 bases from V and 0 bases from J; junction bases left unmatched: 5. Germline V gives CDR1 SQVTM, CDR2 ANQGSEA. The CDR3 region is CSVLGLAGGSSYNEQFF. As DNA, the CDR3 is TGCAGCGTCCTGGGACTAGCGGGAGGGAGCTCCTACAATGAGCAGTTCTTC.

This clonotype was seen repeatedly, ten times or more. V is TRBV29-1 and J is TRBJ2-5, with D unresolved. Germline V gives CDR1 SQVTM, CDR2 ANQGSEA. The CDR3 has 10 residues. V was clipped by 4 bases and J by 5 bases, with 5 bases between them. The CDR3 sequence is CSVAVETQYF. In DNA, the CDR3 is TGCAGCGTTGCGGTTGAGACCCAGTACTTC.

The chain joins TRBV7-2 to TRBJ1-4; D ambiguous. CDR3 length: 14 residues. CDR1 and CDR2 (germline): SGHTA, FQGNSA. Trimming stripped 5 bases from V and 3 bases from J, with 10 bases between. Here the CDR3 reads CASSKVWPNEKLFF. As DNA, the CDR3 is TGTGCCAGCAGCAAGGTCTGGCCTAATGAAAAACTGTTTTTT.

This chain uses TRBV11-2 with TRBJ2-5; 8 positions agree with TRBD2. V lost 1 base, J lost 6 bases, and 7 bases stayed unmatched. Germline assignment: CDR1 SGHAT and CDR2 FQNNGV. This CDR3 spans 15 amino acids. The chain's CDR3 is CASSLGLAGDKTQYF. The CDR3 DNA sequence: TGTGCCAGCAGCTTAGGGCTAGCGGGTGACAAGACCCAGTACTTC.

Of note for this clonotype: The junction does not match germline at one end; this may be a read error. The V and J genes are TRBV3-1 and TRBJ1-1; D not resolved. Per the germline V gene, CDR1 is LGHDT and CDR2 is YNNKEL (reference sequence). The CDR3 has 13 amino acids. The CDR3 loop reads CAGSQDLSTEAFF. DNA of the CDR3: TGTGCCGGCAGCCAAGATCTGAGCACTGAAGCTTTCTTT.